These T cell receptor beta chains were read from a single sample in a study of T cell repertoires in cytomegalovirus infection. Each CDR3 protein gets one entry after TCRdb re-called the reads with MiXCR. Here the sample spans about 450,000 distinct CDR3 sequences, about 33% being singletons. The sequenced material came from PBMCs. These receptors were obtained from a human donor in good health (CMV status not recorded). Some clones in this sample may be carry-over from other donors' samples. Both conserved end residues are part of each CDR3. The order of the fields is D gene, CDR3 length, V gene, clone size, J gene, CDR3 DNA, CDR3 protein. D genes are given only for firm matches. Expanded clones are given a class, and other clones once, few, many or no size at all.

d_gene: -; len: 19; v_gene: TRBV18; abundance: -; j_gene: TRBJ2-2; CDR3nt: TGTGCCAGCTCACCACCGGAAGGCGGGCTCAGGATAAACACCGGGGAGCTGTTTTTT; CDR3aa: CASSPPEGGLRINTGELFF
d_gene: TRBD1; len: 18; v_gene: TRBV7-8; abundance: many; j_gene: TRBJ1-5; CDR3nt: TGTGCCAGCAGCTTATATGGGACAGGGGAACGGGGCAATCAGCCCCAGCATTTT; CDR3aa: CASSLYGTGERGNQPQHF
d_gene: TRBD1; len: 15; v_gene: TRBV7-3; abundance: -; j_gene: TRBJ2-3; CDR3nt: TGTGCCAGCAGCTTAGGACAGGGAAGGGTAGATACGCAGTATTTT; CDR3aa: CASSLGQGRVDTQYF
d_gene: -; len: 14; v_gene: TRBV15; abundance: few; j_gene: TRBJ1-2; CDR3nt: TGTGCCACCAGGAACCAGGGGACTAACTATGGCTACACCTTC; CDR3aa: CATRNQGTNYGYTF
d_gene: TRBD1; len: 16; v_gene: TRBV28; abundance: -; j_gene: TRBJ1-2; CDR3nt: TGTGCCAGCAGTAACCCGGGACAGGAGGACCACTATGGCTACACCTTC; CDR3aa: CASSNPGQEDHYGYTF
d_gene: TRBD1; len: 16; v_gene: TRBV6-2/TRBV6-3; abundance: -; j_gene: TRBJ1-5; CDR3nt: TGTGCCAGCAGTTTTTTCGCTACAGGGGGCAATCAGCCCCAGCATTTT; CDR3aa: CASSFFATGGNQPQHF
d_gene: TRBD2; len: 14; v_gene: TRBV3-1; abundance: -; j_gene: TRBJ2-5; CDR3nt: TGTGCCAGCAGCCATTTCGGGGGGGAAGAGACCCAGTACTTC; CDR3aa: CASSHFGGEETQYF
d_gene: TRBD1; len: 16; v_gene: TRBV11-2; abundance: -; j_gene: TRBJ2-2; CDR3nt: TGTGCCAGCAGCTCCGGGACAGGTTCTACGTCTAGGGAGCTGTTTTTT; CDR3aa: CASSSGTGSTSRELFF
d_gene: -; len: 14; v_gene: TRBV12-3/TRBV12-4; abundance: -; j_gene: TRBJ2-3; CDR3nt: TGTGCCAGCAGTGTCGGGCAGGGTACGGATACGCAGTATTTT; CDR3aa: CASSVGQGTDTQYF
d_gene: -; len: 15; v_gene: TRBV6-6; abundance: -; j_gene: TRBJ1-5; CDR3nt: TGTGCCAGCAGTTACCTAGAATCTAGCAATCAGCCCCAGCATTTT; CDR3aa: CASSYLESSNQPQHF
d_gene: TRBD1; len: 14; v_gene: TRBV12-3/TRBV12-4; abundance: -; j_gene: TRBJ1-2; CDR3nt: TGTGCCAGCAGTCCACAGGGGGCGCGAGATGGCTACACCTTC; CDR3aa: CASSPQGARDGYTF
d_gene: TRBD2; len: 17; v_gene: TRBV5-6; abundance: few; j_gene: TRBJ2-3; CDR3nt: TGTGCCAGCAGCTTGGTCGTGGTATTGGGGGGGACAGATACGCAGTATTTT; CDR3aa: CASSLVVVLGGTDTQYF
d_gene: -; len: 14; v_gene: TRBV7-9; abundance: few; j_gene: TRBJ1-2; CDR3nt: TGTGCCAGCAGCCAGCGGGGGACCAACTATGGCTACACCTTC; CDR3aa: CASSQRGTNYGYTF
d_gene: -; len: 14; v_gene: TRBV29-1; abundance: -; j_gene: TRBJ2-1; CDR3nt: TGCAGCGTTAATCCTGGAGGTCTCTACAATGAGCAGTTCTTC; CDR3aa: CSVNPGGLYNEQFF
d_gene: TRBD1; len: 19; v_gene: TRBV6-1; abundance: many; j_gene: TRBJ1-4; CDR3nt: TGTGCCAGCAGTCAGAACCGGGACAGGGGATTTTTAACTAATGAAAAACTGTTTTTT; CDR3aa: CASSQNRDRGFLTNEKLFF
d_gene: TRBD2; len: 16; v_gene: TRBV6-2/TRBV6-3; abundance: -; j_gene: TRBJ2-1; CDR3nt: TGTGCCAGCAGTCCCTACCTAGCGGGGGGGCGATATGAGCAGTTCTTC; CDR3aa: CASSPYLAGGRYEQFF
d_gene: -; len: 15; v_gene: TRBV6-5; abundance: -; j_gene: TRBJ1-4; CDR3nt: TGTGCCAGCAGTCCGGGGGAAAGTCATAATGAAAAACTGTTTTTT; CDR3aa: CASSPGESHNEKLFF
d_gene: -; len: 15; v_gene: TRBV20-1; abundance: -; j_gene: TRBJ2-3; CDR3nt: TGCAGTGCTACCCCGTCACAGGGTATGACAGATACGCAGTATTTT; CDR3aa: CSATPSQGMTDTQYF
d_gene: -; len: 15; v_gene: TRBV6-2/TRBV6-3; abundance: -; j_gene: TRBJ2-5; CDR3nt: TGTGCCAGCAGTTACTCCGGGTGGTACCAAGAGACCCAGTACTTC; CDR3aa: CASSYSGWYQETQYF
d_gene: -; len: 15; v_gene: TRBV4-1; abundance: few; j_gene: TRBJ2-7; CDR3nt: TGCGCCAGCAGCCAAGTAGAAGAGAGCTCCTACGAGCAGTACTTC; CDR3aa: CASSQVEESSYEQYF
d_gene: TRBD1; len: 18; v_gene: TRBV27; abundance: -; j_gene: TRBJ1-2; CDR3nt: TGTGCCAGCAGTAGCCGGGGACAGGGAGGACTTAGTTCCTATGGCTACACCTTC; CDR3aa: CASSSRGQGGLSSYGYTF
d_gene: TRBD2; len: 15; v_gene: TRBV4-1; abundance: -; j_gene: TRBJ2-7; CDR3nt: TGCGCCAGCAGCCAAGGACTAGCCACCTCCTACGAGCAGTACTTC; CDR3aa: CASSQGLATSYEQYF
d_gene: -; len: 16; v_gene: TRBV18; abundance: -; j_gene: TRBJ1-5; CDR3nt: TGTGCCAGCTCACCGGAACAGGTTGCTAACAATCAGCCCCAGCATTTT; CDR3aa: CASSPEQVANNQPQHF
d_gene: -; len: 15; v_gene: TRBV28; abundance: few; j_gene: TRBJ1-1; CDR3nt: TGTGCCAGCAGTTTTGTGGCAGGGAGGGCCACTGAAGCTTTCTTT; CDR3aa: CASSFVAGRATEAFF
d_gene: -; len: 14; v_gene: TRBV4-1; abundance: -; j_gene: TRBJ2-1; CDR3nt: TGCGCCAGCAGCCAAGGGGACCTAGGCGATGAGCAGTTCTTC; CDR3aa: CASSQGDLGDEQFF
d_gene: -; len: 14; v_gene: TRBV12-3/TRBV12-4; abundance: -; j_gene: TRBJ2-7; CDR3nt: TGTGCCAGCAGTTACGGAGGACAGTCCTACGAGCAGTACTTC; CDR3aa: CASSYGGQSYEQYF
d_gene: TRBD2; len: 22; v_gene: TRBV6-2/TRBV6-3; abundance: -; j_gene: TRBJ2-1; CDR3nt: TGTGCCAGCAGTTACTCACCGCGACGGGGTGGAAAGCGGGGGGGCTCCTACAATGAGCAGTTCTTC; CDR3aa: CASSYSPRRGGKRGGSYNEQFF
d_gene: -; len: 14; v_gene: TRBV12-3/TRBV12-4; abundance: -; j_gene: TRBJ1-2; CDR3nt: TGTGCCAGCAGCCCTCGGGGTCTCCTCTATGGCTACACCTTC; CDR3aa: CASSPRGLLYGYTF
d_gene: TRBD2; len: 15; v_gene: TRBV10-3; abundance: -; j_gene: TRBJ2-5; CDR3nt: TGTGCCATCAGGCCGGGACTAGCGGAGAAAGAGACCCAGTACTTC; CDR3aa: CAIRPGLAEKETQYF
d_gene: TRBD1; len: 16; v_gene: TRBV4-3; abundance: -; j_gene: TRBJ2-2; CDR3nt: TGCGCCAGCAGCCAAGACGGACAGGGGTACACCGGGGAGCTGTTTTTT; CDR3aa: CASSQDGQGYTGELFF
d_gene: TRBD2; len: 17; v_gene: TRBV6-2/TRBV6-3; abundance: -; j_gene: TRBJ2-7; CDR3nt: TGTGCCAGCAGTCCGCGTGGTGGTAGCGGGAACACCTACGAGCAGTACTTC; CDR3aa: CASSPRGGSGNTYEQYF
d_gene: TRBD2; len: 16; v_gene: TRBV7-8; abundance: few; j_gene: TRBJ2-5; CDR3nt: TGTGCCAGCAGCCCTAGGACTAGCGGGCCGAAAGAGACCCAGTACTTC; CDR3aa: CASSPRTSGPKETQYF
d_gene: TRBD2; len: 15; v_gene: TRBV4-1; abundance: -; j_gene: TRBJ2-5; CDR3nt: TGCGCCAGCAGCCAAGGGACTAGCGGGAAAGAGACCCAGTACTTC; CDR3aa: CASSQGTSGKETQYF
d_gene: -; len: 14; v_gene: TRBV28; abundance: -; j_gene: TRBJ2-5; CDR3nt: TGTGCCAGCAGCATGGGGGGAGTGGAAGAGACCCAGTACTTC; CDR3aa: CASSMGGVEETQYF
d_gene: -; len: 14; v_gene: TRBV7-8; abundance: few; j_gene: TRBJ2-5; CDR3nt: TGTGCCAGCAGCTTAGTTGCAGAAGAAGAGACCCAGTACTTC; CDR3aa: CASSLVAEEETQYF
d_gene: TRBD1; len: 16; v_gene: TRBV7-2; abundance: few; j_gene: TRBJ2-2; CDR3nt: TGTGCCAGCAGCCCCAGTAGGCAGGGGGTTGCCGGGGAGCTGTTTTTT; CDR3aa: CASSPSRQGVAGELFF
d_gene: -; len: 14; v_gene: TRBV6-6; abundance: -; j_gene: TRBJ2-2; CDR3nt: TGTGCCAGCAGTTACTCCCCGAAATACGGGGAGCTGTTTTTT; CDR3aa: CASSYSPKYGELFF
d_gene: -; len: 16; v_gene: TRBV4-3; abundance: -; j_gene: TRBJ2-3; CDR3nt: TGCGCCAGCAGCCAAGATCGGTGGGGCAGCACAGATACGCAGTATTTT; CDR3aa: CASSQDRWGSTDTQYF
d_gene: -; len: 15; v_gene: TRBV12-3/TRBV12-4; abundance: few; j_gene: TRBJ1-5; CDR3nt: TGTGCCAGCAGTTTTGAATCGGCCAGCAATCAGCCCCAGCATTTT; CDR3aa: CASSFESASNQPQHF
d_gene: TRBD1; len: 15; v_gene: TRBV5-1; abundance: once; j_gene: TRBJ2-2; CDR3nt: TGCGCCAGCAGCTCTGGACAGGGGAGTACCGGGGAGCTGTTTTTT; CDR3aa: CASSSGQGSTGELFF
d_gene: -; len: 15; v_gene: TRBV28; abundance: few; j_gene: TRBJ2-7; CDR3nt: TGTGCCAGCAGTCCACCCGGGGTAAAGTCCGGCGAGCAGTACTTC; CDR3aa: CASSPPGVKSGEQYF
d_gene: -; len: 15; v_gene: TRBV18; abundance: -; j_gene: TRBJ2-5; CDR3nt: TGTGCCAGCTCACCGTCCCAGGGGAACGGAGAGACCCAGTACTTC; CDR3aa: CASSPSQGNGETQYF
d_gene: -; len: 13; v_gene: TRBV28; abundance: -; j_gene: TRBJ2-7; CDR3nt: TGTGCCAGCAGGCCGGAAGGGTGGCGCGAGCAGTACTTC; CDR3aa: CASRPEGWREQYF
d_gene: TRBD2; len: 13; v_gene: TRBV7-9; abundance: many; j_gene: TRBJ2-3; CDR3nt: TGTGCCAGCAGCGACGGGGCTAGCGGGACGCAGTATTTT; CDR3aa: CASSDGASGTQYF
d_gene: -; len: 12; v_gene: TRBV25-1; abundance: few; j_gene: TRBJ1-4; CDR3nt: TGTGCCAGCAGTGAATCTTATGAAAAACTGTTTTTT; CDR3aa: CASSESYEKLFF
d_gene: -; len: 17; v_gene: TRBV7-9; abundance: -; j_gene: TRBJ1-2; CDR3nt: TGTGCCAGCAGCAATGCTACGAGAATGGACGCCCGGGCTGGCTACACCTTC; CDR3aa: CASSNATRMDARAGYTF